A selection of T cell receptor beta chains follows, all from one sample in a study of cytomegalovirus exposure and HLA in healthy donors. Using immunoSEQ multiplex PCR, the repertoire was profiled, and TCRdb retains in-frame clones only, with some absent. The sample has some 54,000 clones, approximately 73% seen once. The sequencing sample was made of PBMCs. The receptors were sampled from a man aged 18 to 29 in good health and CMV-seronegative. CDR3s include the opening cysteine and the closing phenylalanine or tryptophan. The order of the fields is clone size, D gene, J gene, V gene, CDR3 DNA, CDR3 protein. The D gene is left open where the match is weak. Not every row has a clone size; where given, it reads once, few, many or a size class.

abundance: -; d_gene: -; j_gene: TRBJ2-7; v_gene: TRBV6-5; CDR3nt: TGTGCCAGCAGTCCCTCCCTTTGGGCCCCTTACGAGCAGTACTTC; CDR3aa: CASSPSLWAPYEQYF
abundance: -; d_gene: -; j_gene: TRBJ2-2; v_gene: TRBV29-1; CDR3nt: TGCAGCGTTGAGAGGAGAACCGGGGAGCTGTTTTTT; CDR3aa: CSVERRTGELFF
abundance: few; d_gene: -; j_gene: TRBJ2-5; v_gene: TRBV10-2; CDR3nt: TGCGCCAGCAGTGGCGGGACGGTACAAGAGACCCAGTACTTC; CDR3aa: CASSGGTVQETQYF
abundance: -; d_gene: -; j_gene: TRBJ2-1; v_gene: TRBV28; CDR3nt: TGTGCCAGCAGCCATGGACAGAGCTCCTACAATGAGCAGTTCTTC; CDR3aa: CASSHGQSSYNEQFF
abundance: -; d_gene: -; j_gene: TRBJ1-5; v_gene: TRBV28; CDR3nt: TGTGCCAGCAGTTTTGTGGCATCTAGCAATCAGCCCCAGCATTTT; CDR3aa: CASSFVASSNQPQHF
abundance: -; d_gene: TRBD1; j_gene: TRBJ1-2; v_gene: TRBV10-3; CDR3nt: TGTGCCATCAGTGACAGGGGGAATGAAGGCTACACCTTC; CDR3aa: CAISDRGNEGYTF
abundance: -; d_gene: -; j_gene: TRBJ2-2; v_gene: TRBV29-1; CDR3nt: TGCAGCGTTACCCTCGGGGGCACCGGGGAGCTGTTTTTT; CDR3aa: CSVTLGGTGELFF
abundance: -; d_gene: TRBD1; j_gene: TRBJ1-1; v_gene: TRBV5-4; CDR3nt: TGTGCCAGCAGTCCACCGACAGGGGGCACTGAAGCTTTCTTT; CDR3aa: CASSPPTGGTEAFF
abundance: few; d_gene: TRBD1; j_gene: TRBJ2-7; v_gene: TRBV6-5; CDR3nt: TGTGCCAGCAGTTACTACGGACAGGGAACCTACGAGCAGTACTTC; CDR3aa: CASSYYGQGTYEQYF
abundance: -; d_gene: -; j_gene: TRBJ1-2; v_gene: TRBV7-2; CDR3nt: TGTGCCAGCACCTCCACGGGAGAACGGGGCTACACCTTC; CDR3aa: CASTSTGERGYTF
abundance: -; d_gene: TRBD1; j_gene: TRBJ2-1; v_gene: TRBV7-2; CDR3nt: TGTGCCAGCAGCTCCAAAAGGGACAGACCATACAATGAGCAGTTCTTC; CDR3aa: CASSSKRDRPYNEQFF
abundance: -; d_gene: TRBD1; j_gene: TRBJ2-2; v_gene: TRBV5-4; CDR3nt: TGTGCCAGCAGCACCGCCCGGACAGGATGGACCGGGGAGCTGTTTTTT; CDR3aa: CASSTARTGWTGELFF
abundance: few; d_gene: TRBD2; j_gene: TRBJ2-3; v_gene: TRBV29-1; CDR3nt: TGCAGCGCTATTCGGACTAGCGGGGTTGATACGCAGTATTTT; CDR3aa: CSAIRTSGVDTQYF
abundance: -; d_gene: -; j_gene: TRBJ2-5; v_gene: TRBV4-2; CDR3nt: TGTGCCAGCAGCCAGGCTGTCGAAGACAGTACCCAGTACTTC; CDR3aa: CASSQAVEDSTQYF
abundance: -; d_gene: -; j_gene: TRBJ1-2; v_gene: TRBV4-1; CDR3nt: TGCGCCAGCAGCCCTATTCTTACAGGGACCCATGGCTACACCTTC; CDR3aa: CASSPILTGTHGYTF
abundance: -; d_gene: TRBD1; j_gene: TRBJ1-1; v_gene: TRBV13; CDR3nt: TGTGCCAGCAGCCTATCCGGGACAGCGAACACTGAAGCTTTCTTT; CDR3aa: CASSLSGTANTEAFF
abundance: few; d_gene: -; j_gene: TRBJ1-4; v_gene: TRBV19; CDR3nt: TGTGCCAGCAAGAGTGCGACTAATGAAAAACTGTTTTTT; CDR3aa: CASKSATNEKLFF
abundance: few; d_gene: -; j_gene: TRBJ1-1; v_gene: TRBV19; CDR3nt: TGTGCCAGTAGCCTACGTGAGGGACTAGCTTTCTTT; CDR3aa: CASSLREGLAFF
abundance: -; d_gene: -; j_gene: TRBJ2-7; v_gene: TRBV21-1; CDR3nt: TGTGCCAGCAGCAATCGAACCCAGGAAGACTACGAGCAGTACTTC; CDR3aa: CASSNRTQEDYEQYF
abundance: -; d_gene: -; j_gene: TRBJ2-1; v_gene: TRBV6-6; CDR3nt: TGTGCCAGCAGTAACACCGTCGGGAACAATGAGCAGTTCTTC; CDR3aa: CASSNTVGNNEQFF
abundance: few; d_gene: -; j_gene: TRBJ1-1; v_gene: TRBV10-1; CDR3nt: TGCGCCAGCAGTGAGTCGATGGGGCCCCGCGCTGAAGCTTTCTTT; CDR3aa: CASSESMGPRAEAFF
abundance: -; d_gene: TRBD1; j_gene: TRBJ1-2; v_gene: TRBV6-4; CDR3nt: TGTGCCAGCAGTCGGACAGGGGGTATTGATGGCTACACCTTC; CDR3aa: CASSRTGGIDGYTF
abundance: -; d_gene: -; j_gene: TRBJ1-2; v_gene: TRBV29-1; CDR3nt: TGCAGCGTTGAAGGGGAAGACTATGGTTACACCTTC; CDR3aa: CSVEGEDYGYTF
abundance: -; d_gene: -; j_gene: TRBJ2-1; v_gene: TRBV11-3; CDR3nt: TGTGCCAGCAGCTTAGGGGAGCGAGGTGAGCAGTTCTTC; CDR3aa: CASSLGERGEQFF
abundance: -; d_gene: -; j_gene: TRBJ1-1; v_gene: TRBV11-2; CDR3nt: TGTGCCAGCAGTTACAGGGTAGGGACTGAAGCTTTCTTT; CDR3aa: CASSYRVGTEAFF
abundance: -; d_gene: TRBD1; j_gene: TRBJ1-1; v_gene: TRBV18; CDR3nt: TGTGCCAGCTCAAGCGGGGACAGGATGAACACTGAAGCTTTCTTT; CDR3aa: CASSSGDRMNTEAFF
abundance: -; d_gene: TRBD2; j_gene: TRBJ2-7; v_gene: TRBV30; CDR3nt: TGTGCCTGGAGGCTAGCGGGAGTTGGGGAGCAGTACTTC; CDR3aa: CAWRLAGVGEQYF
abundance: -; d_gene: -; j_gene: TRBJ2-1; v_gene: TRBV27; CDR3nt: TGTGCCAGTTTATCGAGCTCCTACAATGAGCAGTTCTTC; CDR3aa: CASLSSSYNEQFF
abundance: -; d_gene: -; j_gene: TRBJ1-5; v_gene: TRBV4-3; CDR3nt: TGCGCCAGCAGCCAAGATGGAGTTACCGGTCAGCCCCAGCATTTT; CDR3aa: CASSQDGVTGQPQHF
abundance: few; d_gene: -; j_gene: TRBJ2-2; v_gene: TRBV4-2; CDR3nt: TGTGCCAGCAGCCAAGAAACTGCAGCGAGTGGCGGGGAGCTGTTTTTT; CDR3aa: CASSQETAASGGELFF
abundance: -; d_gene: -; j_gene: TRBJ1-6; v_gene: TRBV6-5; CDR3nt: TGTGCCACTCAGACAGCTACAAATTCACCCCTCCACTTT; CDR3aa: CATQTATNSPLHF
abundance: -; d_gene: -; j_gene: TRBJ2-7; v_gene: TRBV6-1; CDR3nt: TGTGCCAGCAGTGTCGGGACATCCTCCTACGAGCAGTACTTC; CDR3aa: CASSVGTSSYEQYF
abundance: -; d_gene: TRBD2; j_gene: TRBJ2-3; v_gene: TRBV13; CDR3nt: TGTGCCAGCAGCTCACGGCTGGGGGAACTAGCGGGAGGGACCACAGATACGCAGTATTTT; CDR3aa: CASSSRLGELAGGTTDTQYF
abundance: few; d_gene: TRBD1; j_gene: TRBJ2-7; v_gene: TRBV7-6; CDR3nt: TGTGCCAGCAGCCCCAAGGGACAGGCCTACGAGCAGTACTTC; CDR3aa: CASSPKGQAYEQYF
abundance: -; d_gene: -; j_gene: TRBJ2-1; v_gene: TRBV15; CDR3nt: TGTGCCACCAGCTCCCTGGAGGGGCTTTACAATGAGCAGTTCTTC; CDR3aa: CATSSLEGLYNEQFF
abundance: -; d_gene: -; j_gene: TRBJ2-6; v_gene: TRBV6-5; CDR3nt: TGTGCCAGCAGCCCCACTGGGGCCAACGTCCTGACTTTC; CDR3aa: CASSPTGANVLTF
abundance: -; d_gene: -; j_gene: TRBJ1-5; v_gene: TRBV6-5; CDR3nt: TGTGCCAGCAGCCCCACGGGTTATAGCAATCAGCCCCAGCATTTT; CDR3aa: CASSPTGYSNQPQHF
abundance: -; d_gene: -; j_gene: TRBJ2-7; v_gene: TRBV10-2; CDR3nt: TGCGCCAGCAGTGAGCGGTACGAGCAGTACTTC; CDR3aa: CASSERYEQYF
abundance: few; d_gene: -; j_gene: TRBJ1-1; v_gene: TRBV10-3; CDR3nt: TGTGCCATCAGACCAGGACAGACGTTCACTGAAGCTTTCTTT; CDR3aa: CAIRPGQTFTEAFF
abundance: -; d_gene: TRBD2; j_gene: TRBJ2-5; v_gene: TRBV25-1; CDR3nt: TGTGCCAGCAGTGAGAGGGTAGCGGGGCTACAAGAGACCCAGTACTTC; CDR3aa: CASSERVAGLQETQYF
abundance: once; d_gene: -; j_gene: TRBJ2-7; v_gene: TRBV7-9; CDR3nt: TGTGCCAGCAGCTCCTCTGGCAGCTACGAGCAGTACTTC; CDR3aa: CASSSSGSYEQYF
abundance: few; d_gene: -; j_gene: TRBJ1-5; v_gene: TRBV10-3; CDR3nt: TGTGCCATCAGTGAGGAGGGGGGGGGTACGGGCAATCAGCCCCAGCATTTT; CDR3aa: CAISEEGGGTGNQPQHF
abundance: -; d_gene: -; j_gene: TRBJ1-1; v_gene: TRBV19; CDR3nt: TGTGCCAGTAGTTCGGACAGAGGGACTGAAGCTTTCTTT; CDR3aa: CASSSDRGTEAFF
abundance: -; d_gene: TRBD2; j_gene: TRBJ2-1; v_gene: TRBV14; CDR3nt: TGTGCCAGCAGCCAAGCTAAGGGACTAGCGGGAAGGAATGAGCAGTTCTTC; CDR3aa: CASSQAKGLAGRNEQFF
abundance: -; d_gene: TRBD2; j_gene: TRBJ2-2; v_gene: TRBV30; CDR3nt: TGTGCCTGGAAAAAGGGGACTAGCATAAACGCGAACACCGGGGAGCTGTTTTTT; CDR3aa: CAWKKGTSINANTGELFF
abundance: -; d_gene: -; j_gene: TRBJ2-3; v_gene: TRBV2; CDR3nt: TGTGCCAGCGCAACAGGTTATTCCCGAGATACGCAGTATTTT; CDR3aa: CASATGYSRDTQYF
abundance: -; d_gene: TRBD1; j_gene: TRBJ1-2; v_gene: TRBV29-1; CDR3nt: TGCAGCGTTGAACGGACAGGGTTGGATGGCTACACCTTC; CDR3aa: CSVERTGLDGYTF
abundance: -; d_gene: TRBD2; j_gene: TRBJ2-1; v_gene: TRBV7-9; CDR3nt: TGTGCCAGCAGATTAGCGGGAGGGAAGGGCAATGAGCAGTTCTTC; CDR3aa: CASRLAGGKGNEQFF
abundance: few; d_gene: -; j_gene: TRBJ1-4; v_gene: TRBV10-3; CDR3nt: TGTGCCATAGCGGGGACCCTTAATGAAAAACTGTTTTTT; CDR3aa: CAIAGTLNEKLFF
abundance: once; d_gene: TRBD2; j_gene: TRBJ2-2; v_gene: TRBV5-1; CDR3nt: TGCGCCAGCAGCCCGACTAGCGGCGCGAACACCGGGGAGCTGTTTTTT; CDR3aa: CASSPTSGANTGELFF
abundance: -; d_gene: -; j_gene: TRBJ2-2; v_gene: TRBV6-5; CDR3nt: TGTGCCAGCAGTTCCACGCTAGCCCAAGCCGGGGAGCTGTTTTTT; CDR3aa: CASSSTLAQAGELFF
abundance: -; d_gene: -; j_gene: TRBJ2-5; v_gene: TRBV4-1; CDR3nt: TGCGCCAGCAGCCAAGACGGTGGCCAGGGGACCCAGTACTTC; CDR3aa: CASSQDGGQGTQYF
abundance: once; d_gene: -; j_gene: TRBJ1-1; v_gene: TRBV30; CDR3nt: TGTGCCTGGACTACAGGTGGCGGCACTGAAGCTTTCTTT; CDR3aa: CAWTTGGGTEAFF
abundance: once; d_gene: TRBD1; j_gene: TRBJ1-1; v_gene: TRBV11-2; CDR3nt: TGTGCCAGCACCCAGGGGACAGGGAACACTGAAGCTTTCTTT; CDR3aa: CASTQGTGNTEAFF